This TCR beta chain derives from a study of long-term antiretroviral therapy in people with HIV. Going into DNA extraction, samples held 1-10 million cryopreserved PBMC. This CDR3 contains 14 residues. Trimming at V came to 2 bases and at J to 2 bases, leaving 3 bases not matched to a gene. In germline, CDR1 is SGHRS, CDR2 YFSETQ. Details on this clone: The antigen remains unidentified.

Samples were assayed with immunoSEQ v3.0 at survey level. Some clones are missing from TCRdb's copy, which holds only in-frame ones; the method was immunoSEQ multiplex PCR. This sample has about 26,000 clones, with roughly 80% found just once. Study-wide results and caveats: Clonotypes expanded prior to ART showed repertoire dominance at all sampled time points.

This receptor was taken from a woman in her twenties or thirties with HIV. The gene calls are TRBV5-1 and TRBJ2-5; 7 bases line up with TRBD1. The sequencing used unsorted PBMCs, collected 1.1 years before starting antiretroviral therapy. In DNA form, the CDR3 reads TGCGCCAGCAGCTTCGGCAGGGGGCAAGAGACCCAGTACTTC. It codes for CASSFGRGQETQYF. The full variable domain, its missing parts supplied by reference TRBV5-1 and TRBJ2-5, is KAGVTQTPRYLIKTRGQQVTLSCSPISGHRSVSWYQQTPGQGLQFLFEYFSETQRNKGNFPGRFSGRQFSNSRSEMNVSTLELGDSALYLCASSFGRGQETQYFGPGTRLLVL.